This TCR beta chain derives from a study of tumor-infiltrating lymphocytes in localized non-small cell lung cancer. Study-level information: Several tumor histologies, both smoking statuses, and some post-neoadjuvant chemotherapy samples were included.

This table comes from immunoSEQ multiplex PCR, and its TCRdb copy is limited to in-frame clones, with some not included. The sample holds just over 9,500 clones, around four fifths seen once. As concerns this clone: Antigen: not known.

Study-wide findings and caveats: Immunotypes IM1 and IM2 had similar TCR-derived T-cell fractions.

Germline CDR1 and CDR2: SQVTM and ANQGSEA. The CDR3 loop spans 13 amino acids. The V gene end was trimmed by 7 bases and the J gene end by 6 bases; junction bases not matched to a gene: 7. The receptor's source is a human donor with non-small cell lung cancer. V is TRBV29-1 and J is TRBJ2-2, with TRBD1 matching over 8 bases. The sequencing sample was made of lung tumor tissue. CDR3 region: CSGGQGTAGELFF. Here the CDR3 DNA reads TGCAGCGGCGGACAGGGTACGGCCGGGGAGCTGTTTTTT.